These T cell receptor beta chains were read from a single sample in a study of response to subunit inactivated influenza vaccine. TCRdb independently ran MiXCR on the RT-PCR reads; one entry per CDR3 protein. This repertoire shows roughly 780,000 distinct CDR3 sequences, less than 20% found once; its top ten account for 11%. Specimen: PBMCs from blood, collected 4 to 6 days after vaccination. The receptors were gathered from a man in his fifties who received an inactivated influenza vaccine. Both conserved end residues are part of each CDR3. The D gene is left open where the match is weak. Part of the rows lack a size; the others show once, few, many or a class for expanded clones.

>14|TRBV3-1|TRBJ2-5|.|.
TGTGCCAGCAGCCTCAGAGGCGGGTCTCAGACCCAGTACTTC
CASSLRGGSQTQYF
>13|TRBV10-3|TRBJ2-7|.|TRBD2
TGTGCCATCAGGTCTGCGGGGGGGCTCGAGCAGTACTTC
CAIRSAGGLEQYF
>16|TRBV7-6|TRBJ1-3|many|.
TGTGCCAGCAGCTTAGCGCCGGGAGGGGCTGGAAACACCATATATTTT
CASSLAPGGAGNTIYF
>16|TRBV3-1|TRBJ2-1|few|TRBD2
TGTGCCAGCAGCCCCCGACTAGCCCACTCCTACAATGAGCAGTTCTTC
CASSPRLAHSYNEQFF
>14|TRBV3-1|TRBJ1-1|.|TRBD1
TGTGCCAGCAGCTCGGGACAGGGGGCCGCTGAAGCTTTCTTT
CASSSGQGAAEAFF
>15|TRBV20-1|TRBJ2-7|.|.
TGCAGTGCTGGAGGTGGGCGGGACAGAAACGGCGAGCAGTACTTC
CSAGGGRDRNGEQYF
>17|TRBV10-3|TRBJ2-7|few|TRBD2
TGTGCCATCAGTGACCTACGGACTAGCGGGAAGAACTACGAGCAGTACTTC
CAISDLRTSGKNYEQYF
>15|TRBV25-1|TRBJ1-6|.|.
TGTGCCAGCAGTCCCCACCAGGGTGACGGTTCACCCCTCCACTTT
CASSPHQGDGSPLHF
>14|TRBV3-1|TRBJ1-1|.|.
TGTGCCAGCAGCCAAGTTTCTGGGAGAACTGAAGCTTTCTTT
CASSQVSGRTEAFF
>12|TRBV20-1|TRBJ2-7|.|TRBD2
TGCAGCGCACCGACTCGACTAGCCGAGCAGTACTTC
CSAPTRLAEQYF
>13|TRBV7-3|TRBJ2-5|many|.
TGTGCCAGCAGCTCCCGGGGTGGAGAGACCCAGTACTTC
CASSSRGGETQYF
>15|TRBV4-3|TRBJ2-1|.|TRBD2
TGCGCCAGCAGCCAAGATCGCGGGAGAAGTTTTGAGCAGTTCTTC
CASSQDRGRSFEQFF
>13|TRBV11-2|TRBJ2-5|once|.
TGTGCCAGCAGCTGGGCCCCAAAAGAGACCCAGTACTTC
CASSWAPKETQYF
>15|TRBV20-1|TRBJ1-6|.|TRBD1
TGCAGTGCTGCGTCCAGGGGGAACTATAATTCACCCCTCCACTTT
CSAASRGNYNSPLHF
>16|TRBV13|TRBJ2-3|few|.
TGTGCCAGCAGCTACAGTTCCTTTAGCTTGTCTGATACGCAGTATTTT
CASSYSSFSLSDTQYF
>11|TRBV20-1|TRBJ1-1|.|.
TGCAGTGCTAGGAGAAATGCTGAAGCTTTCTTT
CSARRNAEAFF
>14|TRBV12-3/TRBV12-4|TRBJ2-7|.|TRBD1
TGTGCCAGCAGTTTAGGGCCGGGACAGACGGCGCAGTACTTC
CASSLGPGQTAQYF
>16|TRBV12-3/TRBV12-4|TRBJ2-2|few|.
TGTGCCAGCAGACTGAGCCCTACTTCAATCACCGGGGAGCTGTTTTTT
CASRLSPTSITGELFF
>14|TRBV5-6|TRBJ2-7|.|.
TGTGCCAGCAGCTTGGCCCGGCCCAGTAACGAGCAGTACTTC
CASSLARPSNEQYF
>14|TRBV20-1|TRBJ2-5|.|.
TGCAGTGCTAGAGGGGCGGGGCCGGGAGAGACCCAGTACTTC
CSARGAGPGETQYF
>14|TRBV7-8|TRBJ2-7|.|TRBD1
TGTGCCAGCAGCCCGCGGGACAGGGAGACCGAGCAGTACTTC
CASSPRDRETEQYF
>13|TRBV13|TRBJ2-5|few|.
TGTGCCAGCAGCTTTGGGGCGGAGGTGACCCAGTACTTC
CASSFGAEVTQYF
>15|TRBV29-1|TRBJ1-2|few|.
TGCAGCGTTGGTATTTTGGGGGACACTAACTATGGCTACACCTTC
CSVGILGDTNYGYTF